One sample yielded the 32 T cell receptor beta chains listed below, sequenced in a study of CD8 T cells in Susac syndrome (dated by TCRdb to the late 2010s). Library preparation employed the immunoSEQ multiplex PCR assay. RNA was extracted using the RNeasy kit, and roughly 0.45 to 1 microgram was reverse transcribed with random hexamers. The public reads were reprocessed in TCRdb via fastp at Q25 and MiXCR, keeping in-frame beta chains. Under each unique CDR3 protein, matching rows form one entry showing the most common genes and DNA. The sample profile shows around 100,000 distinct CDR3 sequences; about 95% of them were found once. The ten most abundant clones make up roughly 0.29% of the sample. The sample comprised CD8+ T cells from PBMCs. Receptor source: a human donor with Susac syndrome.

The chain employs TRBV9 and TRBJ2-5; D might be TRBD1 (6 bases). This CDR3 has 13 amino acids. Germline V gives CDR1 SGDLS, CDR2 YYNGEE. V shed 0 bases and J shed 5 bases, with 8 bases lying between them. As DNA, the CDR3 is TGTGCCAGCAGCGTAGTTCAGGGGGAGACCCAGTACTTC. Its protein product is CASSVVQGETQYF.

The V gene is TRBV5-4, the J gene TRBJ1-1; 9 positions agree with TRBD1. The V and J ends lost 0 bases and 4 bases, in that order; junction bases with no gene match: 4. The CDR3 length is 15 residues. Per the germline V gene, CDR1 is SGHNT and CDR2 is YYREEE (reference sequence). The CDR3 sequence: CASSLGDRESTEAFF. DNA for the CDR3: TGTGCCAGCAGCTTGGGGGACAGGGAGAGCACTGAAGCTTTCTTT. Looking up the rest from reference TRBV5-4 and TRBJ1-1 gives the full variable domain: ETGVTQSPTHLIKTRGQQVTLRCSSQSGHNTVSWYQQALGQGPQFIFQYYREEENGRGNFPPRFSGLQFPNYSSELNVNALELDDSALYLCASSLGDRESTEAFFGQGTRLTVV.

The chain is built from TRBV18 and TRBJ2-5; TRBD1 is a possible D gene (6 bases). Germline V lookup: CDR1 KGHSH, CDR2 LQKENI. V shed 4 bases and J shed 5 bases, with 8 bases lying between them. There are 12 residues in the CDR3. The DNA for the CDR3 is TGTGCCAGCTCACGCGACAGGGAGACCCAGTACTTC. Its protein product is CASSRDRETQYF.

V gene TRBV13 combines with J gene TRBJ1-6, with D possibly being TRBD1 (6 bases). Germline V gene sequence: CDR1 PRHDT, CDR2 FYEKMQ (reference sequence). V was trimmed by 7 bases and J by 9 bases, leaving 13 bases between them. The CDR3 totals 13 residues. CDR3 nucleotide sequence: TGTGCCAGCACCCGGGGAGGGGGTTCACCCCTCCACTTT. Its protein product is CASTRGGGSPLHF.

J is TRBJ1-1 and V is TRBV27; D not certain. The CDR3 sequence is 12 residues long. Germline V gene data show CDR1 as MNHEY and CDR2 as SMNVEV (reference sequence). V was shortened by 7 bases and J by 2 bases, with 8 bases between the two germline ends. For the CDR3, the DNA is TGTGCCAGCAACCGCCCCAACACTGAAGCTTTCTTT. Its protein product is CASNRPNTEAFF.

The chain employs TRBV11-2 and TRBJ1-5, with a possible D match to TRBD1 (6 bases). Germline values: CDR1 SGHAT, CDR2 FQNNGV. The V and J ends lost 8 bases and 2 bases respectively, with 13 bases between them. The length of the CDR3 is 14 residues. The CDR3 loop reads CASQKGGGNQPQHF. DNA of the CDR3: TGTGCCAGCCAGAAGGGGGGTGGCAATCAGCCCCAGCATTTT. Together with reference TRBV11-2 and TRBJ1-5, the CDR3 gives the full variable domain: EAGVAQSPRYKIIEKRQSVAFWCNPISGHATLYWYQQILGQGPKLLIQFQNNGVVDDSQLPKDRFSAERLKGVDSTLKIQPAKLEDSAVYLCASQKGGGNQPQHFGDGTRLSIL.

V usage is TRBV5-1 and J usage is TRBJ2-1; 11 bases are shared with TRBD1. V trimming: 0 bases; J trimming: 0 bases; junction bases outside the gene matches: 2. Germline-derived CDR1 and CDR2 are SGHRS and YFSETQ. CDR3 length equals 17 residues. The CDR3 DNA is TGCGCCAGCAGCTTGGTTGGGACAGGGGGCTCCTACAATGAGCAGTTCTTC. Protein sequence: CASSLVGTGGSYNEQFF.

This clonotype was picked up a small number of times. The chain's CDR3 is CASSLRQGDTGELFF. The CDR3 DNA reads as TGCGCCAGCAGCTTGCGACAGGGGGACACCGGGGAGCTGTTTTTT. V is TRBV5-1 and J is TRBJ2-2; 9 nucleotides line up with TRBD1. This CDR3 has 15 amino acids. V trimming: 1 base; J trimming: 3 bases; junction bases outside the gene matches: 1. Germline V lookup: CDR1 SGHRS, CDR2 YFSETQ.

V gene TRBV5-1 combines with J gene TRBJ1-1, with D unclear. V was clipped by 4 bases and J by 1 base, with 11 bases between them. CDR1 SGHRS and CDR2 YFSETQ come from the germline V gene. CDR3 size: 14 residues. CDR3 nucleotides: TGCGCCAGCAGCATTTATGAGGGGAACACTGAAGCTTTCTTT. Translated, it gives CASSIYEGNTEAFF.

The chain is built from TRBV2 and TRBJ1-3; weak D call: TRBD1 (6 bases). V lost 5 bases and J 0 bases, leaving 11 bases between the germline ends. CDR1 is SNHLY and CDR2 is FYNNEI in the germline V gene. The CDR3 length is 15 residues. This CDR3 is CASSPGQNSGNTIYF. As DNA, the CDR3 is TGTGCCAGCAGTCCCGGACAGAACTCTGGAAACACCATATATTTT. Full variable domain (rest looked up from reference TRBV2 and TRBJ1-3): EPEVTQTPSHQVTQMGQEVILRCVPISNHLYFYWYRQILGQKVEFLVSFYNNEISEKSEIFDDQFSVERPDGSNFTLKIRSTKLEDSAMYFCASSPGQNSGNTIYFGEGSWLTVV.

CDR3 coding DNA: TGCAGTACAACAGAGGGGGCTCAGGGTACGCAGTATTTT. Translation gives CSTTEGAQGTQYF. The chain joins TRBV20-1 to TRBJ2-3, with 7 bases lining up with TRBD1. Germline CDR1 reads DFQATT; CDR2 reads SNEGSKA (reference sequence). Trimming removed 8 bases from V and 8 bases from J; junction bases left unmatched: 13. This CDR3 spans 13 amino acids.

The CDR3 region is CASSIGTGTYEQYF. CDR3 in DNA: TGTGCCAGTAGTATCGGGACAGGGACCTACGAGCAGTACTTC. The rearrangement links TRBV19 to TRBJ2-7, with 9 bases lining up with TRBD1. The CDR3 has 14 residues. V was pared by 3 bases and J by 2 bases, with 2 bases of the junction left unmatched. Germline V gene data show CDR1 as LNHDA and CDR2 as SQIVND (reference sequence).

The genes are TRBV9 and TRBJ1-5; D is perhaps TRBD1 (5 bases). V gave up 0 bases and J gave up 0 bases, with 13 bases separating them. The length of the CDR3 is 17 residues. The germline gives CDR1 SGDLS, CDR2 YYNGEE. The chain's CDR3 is CASSVGDGLHSNQPQHF. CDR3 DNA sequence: TGTGCCAGCAGCGTAGGGGACGGCCTACATAGCAATCAGCCCCAGCATTTT.

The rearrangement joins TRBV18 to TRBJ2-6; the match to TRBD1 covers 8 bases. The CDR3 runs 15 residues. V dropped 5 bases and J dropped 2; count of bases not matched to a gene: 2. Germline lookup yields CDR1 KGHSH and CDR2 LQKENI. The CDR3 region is CASSATGAGANVLTF. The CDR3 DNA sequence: TGTGCCAGCTCAGCGACAGGGGCTGGGGCCAACGTCCTGACTTTC.

The CDR3 is CASSQASSYEQYF. CDR3 DNA sequence: TGTGCCAGCAGCCAAGCCTCCTCCTACGAGCAGTACTTC. The V and J genes are TRBV14 and TRBJ2-7; D is undetermined. V was trimmed by 1 base and J by 0 bases, leaving 4 bases between them. This CDR3 contains 13 residues. CDR1 is SGHDN, CDR2 FVKESK, per germline.

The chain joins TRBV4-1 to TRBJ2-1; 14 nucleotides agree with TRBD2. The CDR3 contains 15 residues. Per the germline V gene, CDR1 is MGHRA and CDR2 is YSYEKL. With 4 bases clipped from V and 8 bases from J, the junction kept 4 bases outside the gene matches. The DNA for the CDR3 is TGCGCCAGCAGCCCGACTAGCGGGGGGGCGGATGAGCAGTTCTTC. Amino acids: CASSPTSGGADEQFF.

CDR3 amino acids: CASSVGGVSQETQYF. The CDR3 bases are TGTGCCAGCAGCGTAGGAGGGGTCAGCCAAGAGACCCAGTACTTC. This rearrangement joins TRBV9 to TRBJ2-5; D could derive from TRBD1 or TRBD2 (5 bases each). Per germline, CDR1 SGDLS and CDR2 YYNGEE. The CDR3 length is 15 residues. The germline V and J ends were trimmed by 0 bases and 1 base, with 10 bases remaining between them.

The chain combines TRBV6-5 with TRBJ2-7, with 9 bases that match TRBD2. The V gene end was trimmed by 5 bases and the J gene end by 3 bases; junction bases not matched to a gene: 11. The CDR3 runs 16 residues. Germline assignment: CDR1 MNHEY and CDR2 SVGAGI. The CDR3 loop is CASSNPLAGAVYEQYF. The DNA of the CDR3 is TGTGCCAGCAGTAACCCATTAGCGGGAGCGGTCTACGAGCAGTACTTC.

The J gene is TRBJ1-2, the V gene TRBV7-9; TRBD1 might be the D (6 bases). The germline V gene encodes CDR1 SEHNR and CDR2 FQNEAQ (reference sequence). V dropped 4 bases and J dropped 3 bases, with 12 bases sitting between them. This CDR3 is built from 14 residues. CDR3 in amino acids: CASSSGGGYYGYTF. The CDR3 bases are TGTGCCAGCAGCTCCGGGGGGGGCTACTATGGCTACACCTTC.

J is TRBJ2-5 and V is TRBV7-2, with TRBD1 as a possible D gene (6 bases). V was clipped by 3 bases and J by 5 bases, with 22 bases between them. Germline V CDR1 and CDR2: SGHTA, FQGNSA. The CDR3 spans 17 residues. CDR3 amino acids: CASSFPKTGPHKETQYF. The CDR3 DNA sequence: TGTGCCAGCAGCTTCCCCAAGACAGGACCCCATAAGGAGACCCAGTACTTC.

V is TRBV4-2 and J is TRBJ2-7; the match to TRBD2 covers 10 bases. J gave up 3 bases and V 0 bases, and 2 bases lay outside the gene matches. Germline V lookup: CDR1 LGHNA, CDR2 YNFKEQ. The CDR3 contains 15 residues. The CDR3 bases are TGTGCCAGCAGCCAAGAATCTAGCGGGGGCTACGAGCAGTACTTC. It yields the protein CASSQESSGGYEQYF.

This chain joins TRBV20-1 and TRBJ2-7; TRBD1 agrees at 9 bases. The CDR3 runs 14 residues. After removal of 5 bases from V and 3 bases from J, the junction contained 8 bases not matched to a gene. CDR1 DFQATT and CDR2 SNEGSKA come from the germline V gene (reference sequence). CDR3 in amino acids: CSAGGDRAYYEQYF. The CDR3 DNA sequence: TGCAGTGCTGGGGGGGACAGGGCCTACTACGAGCAGTACTTC.

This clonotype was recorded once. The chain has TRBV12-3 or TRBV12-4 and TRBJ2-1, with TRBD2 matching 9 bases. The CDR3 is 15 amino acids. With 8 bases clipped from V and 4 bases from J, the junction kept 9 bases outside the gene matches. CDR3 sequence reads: CASQGVAGEYNEQFF. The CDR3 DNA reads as TGTGCCAGCCAGGGGGTAGCGGGGGAGTACAATGAGCAGTTCTTC.

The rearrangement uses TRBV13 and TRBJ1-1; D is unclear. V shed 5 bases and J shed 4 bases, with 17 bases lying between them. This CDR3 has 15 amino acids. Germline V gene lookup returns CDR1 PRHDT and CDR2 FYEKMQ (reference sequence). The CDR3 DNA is TGTGCCAGCAGCGTCGGGTTGGGCTCATCCACTGAAGCTTTCTTT. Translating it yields CASSVGLGSSTEAFF.

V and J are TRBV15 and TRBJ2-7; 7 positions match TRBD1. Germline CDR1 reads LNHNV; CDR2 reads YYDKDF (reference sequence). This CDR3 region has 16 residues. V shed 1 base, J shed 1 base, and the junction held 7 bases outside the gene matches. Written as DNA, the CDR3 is TGTGCCACCAGCAGAGTAGCCGGGACAGATTCCTACGAGCAGTACTTC. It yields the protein CATSRVAGTDSYEQYF. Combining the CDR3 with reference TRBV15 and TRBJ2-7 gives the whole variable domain DAMVIQNPRYQVTQFGKPVTLSCSQTLNHNVMYWYQQKSSQAPKLLFHYYDKDFNNEADTPDNFQSRRPNTSFCFLDIRSPGLGDTAMYLCATSRVAGTDSYEQYFGPGTRLTVT.

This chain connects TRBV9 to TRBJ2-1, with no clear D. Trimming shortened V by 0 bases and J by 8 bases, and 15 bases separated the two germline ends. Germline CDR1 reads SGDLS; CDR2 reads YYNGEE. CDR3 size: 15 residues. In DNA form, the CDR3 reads TGTGCCAGCAGCGTAGTAGGGAACTGGGTCGATGAGCAGTTCTTC. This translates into CASSVVGNWVDEQFF.

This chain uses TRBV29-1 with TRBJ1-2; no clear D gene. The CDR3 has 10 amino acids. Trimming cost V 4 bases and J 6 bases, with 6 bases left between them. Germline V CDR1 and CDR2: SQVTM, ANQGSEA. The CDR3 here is CSVVRDGYTF. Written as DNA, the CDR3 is TGCAGCGTTGTGAGGGATGGCTACACCTTC.

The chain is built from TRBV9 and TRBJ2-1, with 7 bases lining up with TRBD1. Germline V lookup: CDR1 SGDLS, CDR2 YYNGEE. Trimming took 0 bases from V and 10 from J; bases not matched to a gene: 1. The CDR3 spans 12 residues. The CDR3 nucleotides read TGTGCCAGCAGCGTAGAGGACAGGGAGCAGTTCTTC. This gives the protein CASSVEDREQFF.

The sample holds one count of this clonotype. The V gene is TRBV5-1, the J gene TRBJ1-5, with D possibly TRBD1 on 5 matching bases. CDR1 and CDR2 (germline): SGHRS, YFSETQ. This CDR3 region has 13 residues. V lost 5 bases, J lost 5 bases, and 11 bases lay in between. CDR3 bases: TGCGCCAGCAGAAGGGGTTCCGATCAGCCCCAGCATTTT. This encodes CASRRGSDQPQHF.

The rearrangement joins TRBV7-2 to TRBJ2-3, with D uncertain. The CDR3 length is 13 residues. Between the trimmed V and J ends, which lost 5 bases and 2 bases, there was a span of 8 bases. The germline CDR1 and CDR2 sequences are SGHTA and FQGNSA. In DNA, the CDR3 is TGTGCCAGCAGCCCATCAGTCACAGATACGCAGTATTTT. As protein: CASSPSVTDTQYF.

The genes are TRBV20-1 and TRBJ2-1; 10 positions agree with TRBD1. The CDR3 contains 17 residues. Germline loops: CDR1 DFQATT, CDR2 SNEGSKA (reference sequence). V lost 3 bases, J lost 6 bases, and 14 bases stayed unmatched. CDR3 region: CSASSRDRGLRGNEQFF. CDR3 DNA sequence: TGCAGTGCTAGCAGTAGGGACAGGGGTTTGCGGGGCAATGAGCAGTTCTTC.

Here the CDR3 reads CASSSRVSGVEQYF. The CDR3, as DNA: TGTGCCAGCAGCTCCAGAGTGAGCGGAGTCGAGCAGTACTTC. The rearrangement links TRBV11-2 to TRBJ2-7, with D maybe TRBD2 (5 bases). V was clipped by 4 bases and J by 6 bases, with 16 bases between them. The CDR3 runs 14 residues. Per the germline V gene, CDR1 is SGHAT and CDR2 is FQNNGV. The whole variable domain, filled in from reference TRBV11-2 and TRBJ2-7, reads EAGVAQSPRYKIIEKRQSVAFWCNPISGHATLYWYQQILGQGPKLLIQFQNNGVVDDSQLPKDRFSAERLKGVDSTLKIQPAKLEDSAVYLCASSSRVSGVEQYFGPGTRLTVT.